The present T cell receptor beta chain was sequenced within a study of brain T cells in children with intractable seizures. Germline assignment: CDR1 PRHDT and CDR2 FYEKMQ (reference sequence). V was cut by 4 bases and J by 6 bases, with 9 bases left in between. CDR3 length: 13 residues. TCRdb's copy holds only in-frame clones and misses some; the assay was immunoSEQ multiplex PCR. The data hold 340,000 or so clones, with 93% observed a single time. The time point is: blood from clinic visit 5 months post-surgery; TSC patient then seizure free. The receptor was derived from a boy in the first two years of life with tuberous sclerosis and intractable seizures. The sequencing here drew on peripheral blood, taken about 5 months after surgery. The V call is TRBV13, the J call TRBJ1-4; D gene ambiguous. The CDR3 region has the DNA TGTGCCAGCAGCTCCAAGGAGGATGAAAAACTGTTTTTT. Translating it yields CASSSKEDEKLFF.